This TCR beta chain was captured by sequencing in a study of blood T cell repertoires in COVID-19 (TCRdb year 2020). With respect to the entire study: Samples covering the acute and convalescent phases of COVID-19 were provided by collaborators in the United States, Italy and Spain. A freely available public database, intended as a resource for researchers studying the immune response to SARS-CoV-2, is where the repertoires were released. The sample metadata nearly always contained a de-identified subject ID, COVID-19 status, age in years and sex. The material from the prospective study consisted of cDNA or gDNA derived from T cells, B-cell-depleted T cells, or PBMCs. Deeply sampled blood TCRbeta repertoires from subjects exposed to, actively infected with, or recovered from COVID-19 were included in the dataset. Where available, HLA class I and class II types were obtained from metadata supplied by the sample provider rather than from assay-based typing. Samples were obtained from the ongoing ImmuneRACE study (first 160 participants) and from 1,000 to 1,500 subjects provided by 6 global collaborators.

The immunoSEQ Assay, a bias-controlled multiplex PCR, was used to amplify TCRbeta CDR3 regions from genomic DNA. In the original analysis: The number of nucleated cells in each sample was estimated by amplification of reference gene primers within the assay. Sequence reads were collapsed and filtered to measure the absolute abundance of every unique TCRbeta CDR3 rearrangement. For each sample, productive Simpson clonality was calculated by taking the square root of Simpson's diversity index across productive rearrangements. Entries here come from immuneACCESS through TCRdb and include only in-frame sequences with V and J called. Some clones fail to appear in such tables; in the studies checked, an unresolved V gene covers under half of the shortfall, and the cause of the remainder is unknown. Clone size and the V and J calls come from that table; the DNA yielded D and trimming. In all, the sample holds about 140,000 clones, and 80% to 90% of those were seen once. Around 10% of the sample is in the top ten clones.

From the cysteine up to the phenylalanine, the CDR3 has a length of 12 residues. The sequence is cut down to CDR3 DNA, 36 bases in frame from base 1. The junction carries 8 bases between V and J, which are trimmed by 5 bases and 4 bases respectively. Comment on this clone: Its specific antigen is unknown. There are no base qualities to consult, and no much larger clone falls within one base.

The paper as a whole reports these results and caveats: Clinical and demographic metadata were provided uncurated, with the amount varying by source and participant.

Whole blood was collected in K2EDTA tubes by collaborating institutions according to the institutions' own protocols. For TCRbeta analysis, collaborator samples were shipped as frozen whole blood, as isolated PBMCs, or as DNA extracted from either sample type. This sequence originates from a woman at least 80 years old with acute or convalescent COVID-19. The sequencing sample was made of peripheral blood. The V gene is TRBV12-3 or TRBV12-4 and the J gene is TRBJ1-1, with TRBD1 perhaps the D gene, on 6 matching bases. The DNA sequence is TGTGCCAGCAGTCAGGACAGCACTGAAGCTTTCTTT. It translates to CASSQDSTEAFF.